The 31 T cell receptor beta chains below come from one sample, sequenced in a study of blood T cell repertoires in COVID-19. TCRdb keeps only in-frame clones here, not all; method: immunoSEQ multiplex PCR. Of about 120,000 clones listed, almost 80% were seen once; the top ten hold roughly 25%. Sequenced sample: peripheral blood. The origin of the receptors is a human donor in a cohort sampled during active COVID-19.

The V call is TRBV9, the J call TRBJ1-1; the D gene is possibly TRBD1 (6 bases). Trimming took 3 bases from V and 1 from J, leaving 13 bases between them. The CDR3 covers 15 residues. CDR1 and CDR2 (germline): SGDLS, YYNGEE. CDR3 sequence: CASSGTDLKNTEAFF. CDR3 nucleotides: TGTGCCAGCAGCGGGACAGATTTAAAGAACACTGAAGCTTTCTTT.

This clone was detected ten times or more. The chain has TRBV7-8 and TRBJ1-5; TRBD1 matches at 8 bases. V was clipped by 5 bases and J by 2 bases; unmatched bases: 5. Germline CDR1 is SGHVS and CDR2 is FQNEAQ. There are 15 residues in the CDR3. CDR3: CASSTQGAGNQPQHF. CDR3 nucleotide sequence: TGTGCCAGCAGCACCCAGGGGGCGGGCAATCAGCCCCAGCATTTT.

The J gene is TRBJ1-3, the V gene TRBV30, with unresolved D. This CDR3 has 14 residues. From germline, CDR1 is GTSNPN and CDR2 SVGIG (reference sequence). The germline V and J ends were trimmed by 2 bases and 0 bases, with 8 bases remaining between them. The CDR3 protein is CAWSSGSSGNTIYF. In DNA, the CDR3 is TGTGCCTGGAGTTCAGGCAGCTCTGGAAACACCATATATTTT.

The chain employs TRBV6-5 and TRBJ2-5; TRBD1 matches at 10 bases. The CDR3 contains 13 residues. Germline V lookup: CDR1 MNHEY, CDR2 SVGAGI. V gave up 7 bases and J gave up 7 bases; unmatched junction bases: 6. The CDR3 coding sequence is TGTGCCAGCACGACAGGGGGCGAGGGGACCCAGTACTTC. Its translation: CASTTGGEGTQYF.

This clone occurred once. This rearrangement joins TRBV28 to TRBJ1-1; 7 positions match TRBD1. The CDR3 spans 15 residues. Germline lookup yields CDR1 MDHEN and CDR2 SYDVKM. Trimming cost V 5 bases and J 4 bases; bases outside gene matches: 10. DNA of the CDR3: TGTGCCAGCAGTCCCTCCAGGGGGTCTGGCACTGAAGCTTTCTTT. This sequence encodes CASSPSRGSGTEAFF. The whole variable domain, filled in from reference TRBV28 and TRBJ1-1, reads DVKVTQSSRYLVKRTGEKVFLECVQDMDHENMFWYRQDPGLGLRLIYFSYDVKMKEKGDIPEGYSVSREKKERFSLILESASTNQTSMYLCASSPSRGSGTEAFFGQGTRLTVV.

The chain recombines TRBV7-2 with TRBJ2-7, with 8 bases lining up with TRBD2. J lost 6 bases, V lost 5 bases, and 12 bases had no gene match. CDR1 and CDR2 from the germline V gene are SGHTA and FQGNSA. CDR3 size: 15 residues. CDR3 sequence: CASSLVSGAYGEQYF. CDR3 nucleotide sequence: TGTGCCAGCAGCCTCGTTAGCGGGGCTTACGGCGAGCAGTACTTC.

The chain uses TRBV7-9 and TRBJ2-5, with 7 bases aligning to TRBD1. J gave up 5 bases and V 5 bases, and 11 bases lay outside the gene matches. CDR3 size: 15 residues. Per the germline V gene, CDR1 is SEHNR and CDR2 is FQNEAQ (reference sequence). CDR3 coding DNA: TGTGCCAGCAGCCGTAGACAGGGCGACTCGGAGACCCAGTACTTC. This codes for CASSRRQGDSETQYF.

This sequence joins TRBV7-9 and TRBJ2-7, with D possibly TRBD2 on 6 matching bases. The V end lost 5 bases, the J end lost 2 bases, and 16 bases lay between the germline ends. The CDR3 has 15 residues. Germline V gene sequence: CDR1 SEHNR, CDR2 FQNEAQ (reference sequence). The CDR3: CASSLYGGETYEQYF. As DNA, the CDR3 is TGTGCCAGCAGCCTTTACGGGGGAGAAACCTACGAGCAGTACTTC.

This rearrangement joins TRBV6-5 to TRBJ1-5, with TRBD1 as a possible D gene (5 bases). This CDR3 comprises 15 residues. Germline CDR1 and CDR2: MNHEY and SVGAGI. Trimming pared 7 bases from V and 4 bases from J, leaving 17 bases between. DNA for the CDR3: TGTGCCAGCACCCCTAGTGGGGCCGATAATCAGCCCCAGCATTTT. Residues: CASTPSGADNQPQHF.

This clone was seen a handful of times. The gene calls are TRBV2 and TRBJ1-6; D is perhaps TRBD1 (6 bases). Germline CDR1 is SNHLY and CDR2 is FYNNEI. There are 13 residues in the CDR3. Trimming left V 7 bases short and J 8 bases short, with 12 bases between. As DNA, the CDR3 is TGTGCCAGCACCCGACAGGTAGATTCACCCCTCCACTTT. Its translation: CASTRQVDSPLHF.

The rearrangement joins TRBV5-1 to TRBJ1-1; tentative D call: TRBD1 (6 bases). The CDR3 is 14 residues long. Trimming removed 4 bases from V and 4 bases from J, with 14 bases in between. Germline loops: CDR1 SGHRS, CDR2 YFSETQ. CDR3: CASSTAGVSTEAFF. As DNA, the CDR3 is TGCGCCAGCAGCACCGCAGGGGTTAGCACTGAAGCTTTCTTT.

This clone was seen once. CDR3 in amino acids: CASALAGGPDGEQFF. CDR3 nucleotide sequence: TGTGCCTCCGCCCTAGCGGGAGGCCCAGACGGTGAGCAGTTCTTC. This chain joins TRBV3-1 (or the pseudogene TRBV3-2) and TRBJ2-1; 11 bases align to TRBD2. The CDR3 covers 15 residues. Germline CDR1 reads LGHDT; CDR2 reads YNNKEL (reference sequence). V gave up 11 bases and J gave up 9 bases; unmatched junction bases: 15.

The chain joins TRBV3-1 (or the pseudogene TRBV3-2) to TRBJ2-7; 7 bases match TRBD2. Germline lookup yields CDR1 LGHDT and CDR2 YNNKEL (reference sequence). V lost 2 bases and J lost 1; bases outside the gene matches: 5. The CDR3 extends over 15 amino acids. CDR3 sequence reads: CASSQPEAGSYEQYF. In DNA, the CDR3 is TGTGCCAGCAGCCAACCGGAAGCGGGATCCTACGAGCAGTACTTC.

The rearrangement uses TRBV4-2 and TRBJ2-1; 8 positions agree with TRBD2. CDR1 LGHNA and CDR2 YNFKEQ come from the germline V gene. V lost 0 bases and J lost 6; bases outside the gene matches: 10. This CDR3 spans 17 amino acids. In DNA, the CDR3 is TGTGCCAGCAGCCAAGATGTTCGGGGGGGGCCGCCCAATGAGCAGTTCTTC. Protein: CASSQDVRGGPPNEQFF.

The V call is TRBV6-2 or TRBV6-3, the J call TRBJ1-5, with D possibly TRBD1 on 6 matching bases. Germline V gives CDR1 MNHEY, CDR2 SVGEGT. With 2 bases removed from V and 0 bases from J, the gap between germline ends came to 8 bases. This CDR3 is 15 amino acids long. CDR3: CASSYGQYSNQPQHF. CDR3 coding DNA: TGTGCCAGCAGTTACGGACAGTATAGCAATCAGCCCCAGCATTTT.

This clone was counted a few times. The J gene is TRBJ2-2, the V gene TRBV4-2; D gene ambiguous. CDR1 and CDR2 from the germline V gene are LGHNA and YNFKEQ. CDR3 length equals 13 residues. Trimming took off 4 bases at V and 2 bases at J, with 5 bases between the two ends. In DNA, the CDR3 is TGTGCCAGCAGCCGGGCAAACACCGGGGAGCTGTTTTTT. It yields the protein CASSRANTGELFF.

The chain recombines TRBV11-2 with TRBJ2-5; 7 bases align to TRBD2. This CDR3 comprises 15 residues. Germline CDR1 and CDR2: SGHAT and FQNNGV. V trimming: 0 bases; J trimming: 4 bases; junction bases outside the gene matches: 5. The chain's CDR3 is CASSLDGIAGETQYF. The CDR3 nucleotides are TGTGCCAGCAGCTTAGACGGGATAGCGGGAGAGACCCAGTACTTC.

The chain is built from TRBV11-1 and TRBJ1-1; D is uncertain. CDR1 SGHAT and CDR2 FQDESV come from the germline V gene (reference sequence). The CDR3 totals 15 residues. The V and J ends lost 2 bases and 1 base respectively, with 11 bases between them. The CDR3 DNA sequence: TGTGCCAGCAGCTTACTTACGGGAGGGAACACTGAAGCTTTCTTT. This codes for CASSLLTGGNTEAFF.

The V and J genes are TRBV18 and TRBJ2-1, with 8 bases that match TRBD2. The ends lost 3 bases at V and 9 bases at J; junction bases unmatched: 10. The CDR3 is 15 residues long. Germline CDR1 reads KGHSH; CDR2 reads LQKENI. As DNA, the CDR3 is TGTGCCAGCTCACCCTTAGCGGGGTCGCTCGGTGAGCAGTTCTTC. Amino acid sequence: CASSPLAGSLGEQFF. Full variable domain (missing parts from reference TRBV18 and TRBJ2-1): NAGVMQNPRHLVRRRGQEARLRCSPMKGHSHVYWYRQLPEEGLKFMVYLQKENIIDESGMPKERFSAEFPKEGPSILRIQQVVRGDSAAYFCASSPLAGSLGEQFFGPGTRLTVL.

The chain links TRBV28 to TRBJ1-5; 10 bases agree with TRBD1. The CDR3 loop spans 16 amino acids. Per germline, CDR1 MDHEN and CDR2 SYDVKM. Germline trimming cut 7 bases from V and 3 bases from J; bases unmatched to any gene: 9. CDR3 nucleotides: TGTGCCAGCAATCAACGGGGACAGGGGTACAATCAGCCCCAGCATTTT. It translates to CASNQRGQGYNQPQHF.

The chain joins TRBV6-5 to TRBJ1-1, with TRBD1 matching 7 bases. Germline lookup yields CDR1 MNHEY and CDR2 SVGAGI. The CDR3 is made up of 15 amino acids. The J segment lost 0 bases and the V segment lost 2 bases, leaving 3 bases of the junction unmatched. The CDR3 sequence: CASSYNGQVNTEAFF. For the CDR3, the DNA is TGTGCCAGCAGTTACAACGGACAGGTGAACACTGAAGCTTTCTTT.

V and J are TRBV19 and TRBJ1-2; D is ambiguous. The CDR3 has 13 residues. CDR1 is LNHDA and CDR2 is SQIVND in the germline V gene (reference sequence). Trimming removed 4 bases from V and 5 bases from J, with 11 bases in between. The CDR3, as DNA: TGTGCCAGTAGTAGGCAGGCTCCTTATGGCTACACCTTC. It encodes CASSRQAPYGYTF.

The rearrangement uses TRBV9 and TRBJ1-1, with D tentatively TRBD1 (6 bases). The CDR3 has 13 residues. Germline V gives CDR1 SGDLS, CDR2 YYNGEE. V dropped 6 bases and J dropped 1 base, with 10 bases sitting between them. This chain's CDR3 is CASTRGANTEAFF. The CDR3 DNA reads TGTGCCAGCACGCGGGGGGCGAACACTGAAGCTTTCTTT.

In its sample, this clone was seen a few times. V is TRBV11-2 and J is TRBJ2-2, with D uncertain. CDR3 length: 13 residues. The V gene lost 8 bases and the J gene lost 4 bases, with 11 bases spanning the gap. The germline V gene has CDR1 SGHAT and CDR2 FQNNGV. In DNA form, the CDR3 reads TGTGCCAGCTGTCGACTTGGCACCGGGGAGCTGTTTTTT. This translates into CASCRLGTGELFF.

The chain joins TRBV19 to TRBJ1-1, with TRBD1 as a possible D gene (6 bases). Germline lookup yields CDR1 LNHDA and CDR2 SQIVND (reference sequence). The CDR3 is made up of 16 amino acids. Trimming left V 5 bases short and J 0 bases short, with 16 bases between. The DNA of the CDR3 is TGTGCCAGTAGTCACCCAAGCGACAGGATGAACACTGAAGCTTTCTTT. Protein product: CASSHPSDRMNTEAFF.

The rearrangement joins TRBV9 to TRBJ2-2, with a possible D match to TRBD1 (5 bases). Between the trimmed V and J ends, which lost 0 bases and 0 bases, there was a span of 9 bases. The CDR3 has 16 residues. Germline-derived CDR1 and CDR2 are SGDLS and YYNGEE. CDR3 region: CASSVVSQANTGELFF. The CDR3 region has the DNA TGTGCCAGCAGCGTAGTATCACAGGCGAACACCGGGGAGCTGTTTTTT.

The rearrangement joins TRBV30 to TRBJ2-3, with a possible D match to TRBD2 (5 bases). The germline V and J ends were trimmed by 1 base and 0 bases, with 11 bases remaining between them. CDR1 is GTSNPN and CDR2 is SVGIG in the germline V gene (reference sequence). The CDR3 extends over 15 amino acids. Here the CDR3 reads CAWSGADYSTDTQYF. The CDR3 DNA sequence: TGTGCCTGGAGTGGGGCAGACTATAGCACAGATACGCAGTATTTT.

The chain uses TRBV24-1 and TRBJ2-3; 9 bases map to TRBD2. This CDR3 has 20 amino acids. Germline V gene data show CDR1 as KGHDR and CDR2 as SFDVKD. V was clipped by 4 bases and J by 3 bases; unmatched bases: 19. The CDR3 nucleotides are TGTGCCACCAGTGACCAGTCGAGCGGCTCCGGCGGGAGGGGGACAGATACGCAGTATTTT. It translates to CATSDQSSGSGGRGTDTQYF.

This clone has a count of ten or more. The chain links TRBV19 to TRBJ1-2; D is unresolved. The CDR3 runs to 13 residues. The V end lost 5 bases, the J end lost 1 base, and 8 bases lay between the germline ends. Germline CDR1 reads LNHDA; CDR2 reads SQIVND (reference sequence). The DNA of the CDR3 is TGTGCCAGTAGTCGGGGTATTAACTATGGCTACACCTTC. Its protein product is CASSRGINYGYTF.

The rearrangement links TRBV24-1 to TRBJ2-1, with 8 bases that match TRBD2. The ends lost 1 base at V and 3 bases at J; junction bases unmatched: 4. Germline V gene sequence: CDR1 KGHDR, CDR2 SFDVKD. The CDR3 length is 16 residues. CDR3 protein: CATSDFIAGSYNEQFF. As DNA, the CDR3 is TGTGCCACCAGTGATTTTATAGCGGGGAGCTACAATGAGCAGTTCTTC.

V gene TRBV5-8 combines with J gene TRBJ1-1; D unresolved. The CDR3 length is 15 residues. The V end was cut by 4 bases, the J end by 7 bases, with 20 bases between. The germline V gene has CDR1 SGHTS and CDR2 YDEGEE. CDR3 sequence (DNA): TGTGCCAGCAGCATCTCGGGTTCCTACCGTAGTGAAGCTTTCTTT. It translates to CASSISGSYRSEAFF.